Below, 15 T cell receptor beta chains from the same sample are listed, as sequenced in a study of T cell responses to AZD1222 COVID-19 vaccine. TCRdb's copy holds only in-frame clones and misses some; the assay was immunoSEQ multiplex PCR. Among about 150,000 clones listed, about nine tenths were seen once. Material: peripheral blood, obtained on day 0 of AZD1222 vaccination. These receptors were taken from an adult in good health.

The chain's CDR3 is CSVAGQGHGYTF. In DNA form, the CDR3 reads TGCAGCGTTGCCGGGCAGGGCCATGGCTACACCTTC. The chain employs TRBV29-1 and TRBJ1-2; possible D gene TRBD1, 5 bases. Germline CDR1 SQVTM, CDR2 ANQGSEA. The CDR3 has 12 amino acids. Trimming took off 4 bases at V and 6 bases at J, with 12 bases between the two ends.

The chain is built from TRBV27 and TRBJ1-6; TRBD1 aligns across 9 bases. The V and J ends lost 4 bases and 9 bases, in that order; junction bases with no gene match: 10. Germline values: CDR1 MNHEY, CDR2 SMNVEV (reference sequence). CDR3 length: 16 amino acids. The CDR3 protein is CASSSLQGQGSSPLHF. The CDR3 DNA follows: TGTGCCAGCAGTTCCCTTCAGGGACAGGGTAGTTCACCCCTCCACTTT.

The V gene is TRBV10-3, the J gene TRBJ1-6; D is unclear. V lost 6 bases to trimming and J lost 5 bases, with 8 bases between them. CDR1 and CDR2 from the germline V gene are ENHRY and SYGVKD. The CDR3 has 13 residues. The CDR3 nucleotides read TGTGCCATCAGGTCTGACCATAATTCACCCCTCCACTTT. Amino acids: CAIRSDHNSPLHF.

This clone turned up a few times. The chain employs TRBV7-8 and TRBJ2-2; D not certain. CDR1 and CDR2 from the germline V gene are SGHVS and FQNEAQ. Trimming took 2 bases from V and 0 from J, leaving 7 bases between them. The CDR3 consists of 15 residues. The CDR3 DNA follows: TGTGCCAGCAGCTTATTAGGTCCGAACACCGGGGAGCTGTTTTTT. It translates to CASSLLGPNTGELFF. The variable domain in full, completed from reference TRBV7-8 and TRBJ2-2, reads GAGVSQSPRYKVAKRGQDVALRCDPISGHVSLFWYQQALGQGPEFLTYFQNEAQLDKSGLPSDRFFAERPEGSVSTLKIQRTQQEDSAVYLCASSLLGPNTGELFFGEGSRLTVL.

This clone occurred once. This sequence joins TRBV6-2 or TRBV6-3 and TRBJ1-1; 7 nucleotides align to TRBD1. The CDR3 length is 15 residues. With 2 bases clipped from V and 5 bases from J, the junction kept 8 bases outside the gene matches. Germline V lookup: CDR1 MNHEY, CDR2 SVGEGT. As DNA, the CDR3 is TGTGCCAGCAGTTACCTACAGGGGTTCGGAACTGAAGCTTTCTTT. Encoded protein: CASSYLQGFGTEAFF.

The chain has TRBV11-2 and TRBJ1-2; TRBD1 is a possible D gene (5 bases). From germline, CDR1 is SGHAT and CDR2 FQNNGV. The CDR3 extends over 15 amino acids. V was pared by 5 bases and J by 4 bases, with 17 bases between. This chain's CDR3 is CASSEGGWDGYGYTF. In nucleotides, the CDR3 is TGTGCCAGCAGCGAGGGCGGGTGGGACGGCTATGGCTACACCTTC.

V is TRBV30 and J is TRBJ1-2, with D perhaps TRBD1 (6 bases). The V gene lost 0 bases and the J gene lost 2 bases, with 13 bases spanning the gap. Germline CDR1 and CDR2: GTSNPN and SVGIG (reference sequence). The CDR3 has 15 amino acids. The CDR3 DNA is TGTGCCTGGAGTGTATACGGGGGCCCCAACTATGGCTACACCTTC. Residues: CAWSVYGGPNYGYTF.

V and J are TRBV7-2 and TRBJ2-6; D not resolved. There are 16 residues in the CDR3. V was pared by 7 bases and J by 0 bases, with 13 bases between. CDR1 and CDR2 (germline): SGHTA, FQGNSA. CDR3 loop: CASTLNSDSGANVLTF. The CDR3 nucleotides are TGTGCCAGCACCCTTAATTCAGACTCTGGGGCCAACGTCCTGACTTTC.

CDR3 region: CASVSQGYNEQFF. The DNA for the CDR3 is TGTGCCAGCGTCTCCCAGGGATACAATGAGCAGTTCTTC. V and J are TRBV6-5 and TRBJ2-1, with D perhaps TRBD1 (5 bases). This CDR3 is 13 amino acids long. CDR1 and CDR2 (germline): MNHEY, SVGAGI. V shed 8 bases and J shed 4 bases, with 12 bases lying between them.

This clone was seen once. The rearrangement joins TRBV4-1 to TRBJ1-2; D is unresolved. Trimming left V 0 bases short and J 4 bases short, with 9 bases between. Germline lookup yields CDR1 MGHRA and CDR2 YSYEKL. There are 14 residues in the CDR3. Here the CDR3 DNA reads TGCGCCAGCAGCCAAGATCCGGGCCTCTATGGCTACACCTTC. This codes for CASSQDPGLYGYTF.

V is TRBV5-1 and J is TRBJ1-1; D is perhaps TRBD1 (5 bases). Germline CDR1 is SGHRS and CDR2 is YFSETQ. This CDR3 has 13 amino acids. V was clipped by 2 bases and J by 6 bases, with 11 bases between them. CDR3 sequence (DNA): TGCGCCAGCAGCTTTGTTCAGGGAGCTGAAGCTTTCTTT. Encoded protein: CASSFVQGAEAFF.

The rearrangement joins TRBV18 to TRBJ1-5, with 7 bases that match TRBD1. V was clipped by 1 base and J by 7 bases; unmatched bases: 7. The V gene's germline CDR1 is KGHSH and CDR2 LQKENI. The CDR3 is 15 residues long. The CDR3, as DNA: TGTGCCAGCTCACCACAAGGGGGCCATGACCAGCCCCAGCATTTT. It translates to CASSPQGGHDQPQHF.

V gene TRBV7-8 combines with J gene TRBJ2-3; D gene uncertain. CDR1 is SGHVS and CDR2 is FQNEAQ in the germline V gene. V lost 2 bases to trimming and J lost 2 bases, with 11 bases between them. This CDR3 region has 15 residues. The CDR3 is CASSLSPGLTDTQYF. DNA of the CDR3: TGTGCCAGCAGCTTATCTCCAGGTCTCACAGATACGCAGTATTTT. Complete variable domain (other parts from reference TRBV7-8 and TRBJ2-3): GAGVSQSPRYKVAKRGQDVALRCDPISGHVSLFWYQQALGQGPEFLTYFQNEAQLDKSGLPSDRFFAERPEGSVSTLKIQRTQQEDSAVYLCASSLSPGLTDTQYFGPGTRLTVL.

The rearrangement joins TRBV28 to TRBJ2-3, with 8 positions matching TRBD2. With V trimmed by 5 bases and J by 6 bases, 10 bases remained unmatched. This CDR3 has 15 amino acids. Germline V gives CDR1 MDHEN, CDR2 SYDVKM. In nucleotides, the CDR3 is TGTGCCAGCAGTGCCTCGGGGGGGCCGTCGGATACGCAGTATTTT. Its protein product is CASSASGGPSDTQYF.

V usage is TRBV5-6 and J usage is TRBJ1-2; TRBD1 aligns across 7 bases. The V segment lost 2 bases and the J segment 4 bases; nucleotides outside the gene matches: 8. Germline V gene sequence: CDR1 SGHDT, CDR2 YYEEEE. The CDR3 length is 15 residues. CDR3 amino acids: CASSLGTEIPYGYTF. The CDR3 DNA follows: TGTGCCAGCAGCTTAGGGACAGAAATACCCTATGGCTACACCTTC.